The entry below gives a single T cell receptor (beta chain) sequence along with its context. Only in-frame clones appear in the TCRdb table, and some are missing; sequencing was by immunoSEQ multiplex PCR. The table shows fewer than 1.4 million clones, with about 84% occurring only once. The sample originates from a study of shared clonotypes between healthy human individuals. The TCR originated in a man between 18 and 35 years old in good health. Some clones in this sample may be carry-over from other donors' samples. Sequencing was performed on memory CD4+ T cells from PBMCs. Subset specified: CD45RA-negative fraction.

CDR3 sequence reads: CASSSSGRRTQYF. Written as DNA, the CDR3 is TGTGCCAGCAGTAGTTCGGGGCGGCGGACCCAGTACTTC. V and J are TRBV28 and TRBJ2-5; D tentatively fits TRBD1 or TRBD2 (5 bases each). Germline V gene data show CDR1 as MDHEN and CDR2 as SYDVKM. The CDR3 is 13 amino acids. Trimming took 5 bases from V and 7 from J, leaving 14 bases between them.